What follows are 31 T cell receptor beta chains derived from one specimen sequenced in a study of blood T cell repertoires in COVID-19. Profiled with immunoSEQ multiplex PCR; TCRdb holds only in-frame clones, not every one. The profile covers about 73,000 clones, with around 81% appearing a single time and approximately 27% taken by the ten largest. Input material: peripheral blood. The receptors derive from a human donor in a cohort sampled during active COVID-19.

J is TRBJ2-2 and V is TRBV10-3; TRBD2 agrees at 11 bases. The CDR3 has 16 residues. Germline CDR1 is ENHRY and CDR2 is SYGVKD. After removal of 10 bases from V and 0 bases from J, the junction contained 7 bases not matched to a gene. CDR3 sequence: CASRLSGGANTGELFF. The CDR3 DNA follows: TGTGCCAGCCGGCTTAGCGGGGGGGCGAACACCGGGGAGCTGTTTTTT.

The rearrangement joins TRBV7-9 to TRBJ1-2; 8 nucleotides match TRBD1. The length of the CDR3 is 14 residues. CDR1 is SEHNR, CDR2 FQNEAQ, per germline (reference sequence). Trimming at V came to 5 bases and at J to 6 bases, leaving 8 bases not matched to a gene. CDR3 sequence: CASSQGAGENGYTF. In DNA form, the CDR3 reads TGTGCCAGCAGCCAGGGGGCAGGGGAGAATGGCTACACCTTC.

The chain joins TRBV4-1 to TRBJ1-2; 7 positions match TRBD1. The CDR3 length is 17 residues. V gave up 1 base and J gave up 2 bases; unmatched junction bases: 10. CDR1 MGHRA and CDR2 YSYEKL come from the germline V gene. The CDR3 here is CASSQVWGTELNYGYTF. Here the CDR3 DNA reads TGCGCCAGCAGCCAAGTATGGGGGACAGAACTAAACTATGGCTACACCTTC.

The CDR3: CASRLGTGVGEQYF. CDR3 nucleotides: TGTGCCAGCCGCCTTGGGACAGGGGTTGGAGAGCAGTACTTC. J is TRBJ2-7 and V is TRBV19; TRBD1 matches 10 bases. V lost 9 bases, J lost 7 bases, and 12 bases stayed unmatched. Germline CDR1 is LNHDA and CDR2 is SQIVND (reference sequence). The CDR3 loop spans 14 amino acids. Variable domain in full (rest from reference TRBV19 and TRBJ2-7): DGGITQSPKYLFRKEGQNVTLSCEQNLNHDAMYWYRQDPGQGLRLIYYSQIVNDFQKGDIAEGYSVSREKKESFPLTVTSAQKNPTAFYLCASRLGTGVGEQYFGPGTRLTVT.

The DNA for the CDR3 is TGTGCCAGCTCACAGCGCGGTCGGGTCCAGACCGGGGAGCTGTTTTTT. Amino acids: CASSQRGRVQTGELFF. The chain carries TRBV18 and TRBJ2-2; D gene unclear. Per germline, CDR1 KGHSH and CDR2 LQKENI. The CDR3 is 16 amino acids. Trimming shortened V by 4 bases and J by 5 bases, and 17 bases separated the two germline ends.

V usage is TRBV2 and J usage is TRBJ1-2; D unclear. Trimming shortened V by 3 bases and J by 4 bases, and 6 bases separated the two germline ends. The CDR3 covers 12 residues. CDR1 and CDR2 from the germline V gene are SNHLY and FYNNEI. The CDR3 loop reads CASSDELYGYTF. CDR3 sequence (DNA): TGTGCCAGCAGTGACGAACTCTATGGCTACACCTTC.

This sequence joins TRBV9 and TRBJ2-6; a weak D match, TRBD1 (6 bases). V was trimmed by 3 bases and J by 2 bases, leaving 18 bases between them. CDR3 length: 18 residues. Germline loops: CDR1 SGDLS, CDR2 YYNGEE. The CDR3: CASSGRQASHAGANVLTF. The CDR3 bases are TGTGCCAGCAGCGGACGACAGGCAAGTCATGCTGGGGCCAACGTCCTGACTTTC.

This chain links TRBV11-2 with TRBJ1-1, with a weak D call TRBD1 (5 bases). The CDR3 has 14 amino acids. The germline gives CDR1 SGHAT, CDR2 FQNNGV. V was shortened by 2 bases and J by 4 bases, with 11 bases between the two germline ends. In nucleotides, the CDR3 is TGTGCCAGCAGCTTAAGCCAGGGAGGCACTGAAGCTTTCTTT. It yields the protein CASSLSQGGTEAFF.

This clone showed up just a few times. This chain joins TRBV2 and TRBJ1-1; D may be TRBD1 (6 bases). V lost 7 bases and J 8 bases, leaving 17 bases between the germline ends. The germline V gene has CDR1 SNHLY and CDR2 FYNNEI. The CDR3 loop spans 13 amino acids. In DNA form, the CDR3 reads TGTGCCAGCAATCTCAGGGGCCTAGGGGAAGCTTTCTTT. Translation gives CASNLRGLGEAFF.

This clone showed up just once. The chain joins TRBV5-4 to TRBJ1-2; 8 positions match TRBD1. The CDR3 has 13 residues. V was pared by 4 bases and J by 7 bases, with 6 bases of the junction left unmatched. Looked up from germline, CDR1 is SGHNT and CDR2 is YYREEE (reference sequence). The CDR3 DNA is TGTGCCAGCAGCCGCGGACAGGGCTCTGGCTACACCTTC. It yields the protein CASSRGQGSGYTF.

V and J are TRBV11-2 and TRBJ1-5; 8 nucleotides align to TRBD1. Germline-derived CDR1 and CDR2 are SGHAT and FQNNGV. With 0 bases clipped from V and 4 bases from J, the junction kept 5 bases outside the gene matches. CDR3 length: 16 residues. The DNA of the CDR3 is TGTGCCAGCAGCTTAGATTCGAGACAGGGGAATCAGCCCCAGCATTTT. Translating gives CASSLDSRQGNQPQHF. Complete variable domain (other parts from reference TRBV11-2 and TRBJ1-5): EAGVAQSPRYKIIEKRQSVAFWCNPISGHATLYWYQQILGQGPKLLIQFQNNGVVDDSQLPKDRFSAERLKGVDSTLKIQPAKLEDSAVYLCASSLDSRQGNQPQHFGDGTRLSIL.

This clone was seen just once. The chain carries TRBV15 and TRBJ2-5; D is unresolved. Germline V gene sequence: CDR1 LNHNV, CDR2 YYDKDF (reference sequence). The CDR3 is made up of 15 amino acids. Trimming removed 0 bases from V and 2 bases from J, with 10 bases in between. The CDR3 is CATSRDLQSQETQYF. The CDR3 region has the DNA TGTGCCACCAGCAGAGATCTGCAGTCTCAAGAGACCCAGTACTTC.

This chain connects TRBV27 to TRBJ2-7, with a weak D call TRBD1 (6 bases). With 5 bases removed from V and 2 bases from J, the gap between germline ends came to 19 bases. Per germline, CDR1 MNHEY and CDR2 SMNVEV (reference sequence). There are 16 residues in the CDR3. CDR3 bases: TGTGCCAGCAGTGCCGGGACAAACATTCCACCCTACGAGCAGTACTTC. It codes for CASSAGTNIPPYEQYF.

The V and J genes are TRBV19 and TRBJ1-5; a possible D gene is TRBD1 (5 bases). Germline assignment: CDR1 LNHDA and CDR2 SQIVND (reference sequence). V lost 7 bases, J lost 9 bases, and 16 bases lay in between. The CDR3 has 13 residues. Here the CDR3 reads CASKRGLGGPQHF. CDR3 nucleotides: TGTGCCAGTAAGAGGGGCTTGGGGGGGCCCCAGCATTTT. Full variable domain (missing parts from reference TRBV19 and TRBJ1-5): DGGITQSPKYLFRKEGQNVTLSCEQNLNHDAMYWYRQDPGQGLRLIYYSQIVNDFQKGDIAEGYSVSREKKESFPLTVTSAQKNPTAFYLCASKRGLGGPQHFGDGTRLSIL.

This chain joins TRBV6-4 and TRBJ2-2, with a possible D match to TRBD2 (5 bases). CDR1 is MRHNA and CDR2 is SNTAGT in the germline V gene. V shed 8 bases and J shed 3 bases, with 13 bases lying between them. The CDR3 covers 14 residues. The CDR3 DNA is TGTGCCAGCTCACTGAGCGGACACACCGGGGAGCTGTTTTTT. This encodes CASSLSGHTGELFF.

The chain has TRBV7-2 and TRBJ1-5; D is unresolved. The CDR3 is 14 residues long. Deletions cut 5 bases from V and 2 bases from J, with 10 bases between. Germline CDR1 and CDR2: SGHTA and FQGNSA. The CDR3 reads CASSKRTGNQPQHF. The CDR3 DNA reads as TGTGCCAGCAGCAAGAGAACGGGCAATCAGCCCCAGCATTTT.

The chain employs TRBV6-5 and TRBJ1-2; TRBD1 is a possible D gene (5 bases). The germline CDR1 and CDR2 sequences are MNHEY and SVGAGI. Between the trimmed V and J ends, which lost 6 bases and 5 bases, there was a span of 13 bases. The CDR3 is 13 amino acids. CDR3 loop: CASSSGPVYGYTF. DNA of the CDR3: TGTGCCAGCAGCTCAGGGCCCGTTTATGGCTACACCTTC.

The chain has TRBV11-2 and TRBJ2-5; 9 bases are shared with TRBD2. The CDR3 contains 13 residues. Germline V gives CDR1 SGHAT, CDR2 FQNNGV. V was clipped by 4 bases and J by 8 bases; unmatched bases: 5. The CDR3 is CASSSERGVTQYF. The CDR3 DNA is TGTGCCAGCAGCTCCGAGCGGGGGGTCACCCAGTACTTC.

The J gene is TRBJ2-6, the V gene TRBV5-8, with TRBD1 matching over 7 bases. Per germline, CDR1 SGHTS and CDR2 YDEGEE. Germline trimming cut 2 bases from V and 2 bases from J; bases unmatched to any gene: 10. This CDR3 is built from 18 residues. CDR3 sequence reads: CASSLNDREFAGANVLTF. CDR3 nucleotide sequence: TGTGCCAGCAGCTTAAACGACAGGGAATTTGCTGGGGCCAACGTCCTGACTTTC.

The chain carries TRBV21-1 and TRBJ2-1; TRBD1 is the table's D call, not checked against the DNA. TRBV21-1 is deemed a pseudogene. The CDR3 is made up of 16 amino acids. The CDR3 loop reads CASSKGGTGWYNEQFF. In nucleotides, the CDR3 is TGTGCCAGCAGCAAAGGGGGGACAGGGTGGTACAATGAGCAGTTCTTC.

The rearrangement uses TRBV19 and TRBJ2-7; the D gene is possibly TRBD2 (7 bases). Trimming took 5 bases from V and 3 from J, leaving 20 bases between them. Germline lookup yields CDR1 LNHDA and CDR2 SQIVND (reference sequence). This CDR3 is built from 16 residues. In nucleotides, the CDR3 is TGTGCCAGTAGTGCCCAAGGGGGGGCTTTACTCTACGAGCAGTACTTC. This encodes CASSAQGGALLYEQYF.

The chain carries TRBV28 and TRBJ1-2; TRBD1 agrees at 9 bases. Unmatched junction bases numbered 5, after V lost 5 bases and J lost 4 bases. Germline values: CDR1 MDHEN, CDR2 SYDVKM. The CDR3 consists of 14 residues. CDR3 sequence: CASSLDRGGYGYTF. The CDR3 nucleotides are TGTGCCAGCAGTCTGGACAGGGGCGGCTATGGCTACACCTTC.

The chain links TRBV6-6 to TRBJ2-7; D perhaps matches TRBD2 (6 bases). In germline, CDR1 is MNHNY, CDR2 SVGAGI (reference sequence). V was shortened by 5 bases and J by 0 bases, with 32 bases between the two germline ends. This CDR3 has 21 residues. This CDR3 is CASSRPLKDPYAGTDSYEQYF. In DNA form, the CDR3 reads TGTGCCAGCAGTCGACCCCTCAAGGATCCGTATGCGGGGACGGACTCCTACGAGCAGTACTTC.

V gene TRBV7-2 combines with J gene TRBJ2-6, with D tentatively TRBD1 (6 bases). Trimming shortened V by 5 bases and J by 1 base, and 9 bases separated the two germline ends. The CDR3 runs to 15 residues. The germline V gene encodes CDR1 SGHTA and CDR2 FQGNSA. CDR3 DNA: TGTGCCAGCAGCCCCCAGGGGTCTGGGGCCAACGTCCTGACTTTC. It specifies CASSPQGSGANVLTF.

This clone was seen once. J is TRBJ1-2 and V is TRBV5-6; D may be TRBD1 (5 bases). This CDR3 is built from 11 residues. Looked up from germline, CDR1 is SGHDT and CDR2 is YYEEEE. The V end was cut by 0 bases, the J end by 9 bases, with 6 bases between. The CDR3 DNA sequence: TGTGCCAGCAGCTTGGGACAGAGCTACACCTTC. Translated: CASSLGQSYTF.

The chain employs TRBV19 and TRBJ2-2, with D possibly matching TRBD2 (7 bases). The CDR3 contains 14 residues. Germline V gene sequence: CDR1 LNHDA, CDR2 SQIVND (reference sequence). Trimming pared 5 bases from V and 5 bases from J, leaving 12 bases between. The CDR3 loop reads CASSRGARTGELFF. DNA for the CDR3: TGTGCCAGTAGTCGGGGGGCGCGGACCGGGGAGCTGTTTTTT.

This chain links TRBV10-3 with TRBJ2-2, with D possibly being TRBD2 (7 bases). The length of the CDR3 is 15 residues. V lost 6 bases and J lost 6, with 17 bases in between. Germline-derived CDR1 and CDR2 are ENHRY and SYGVKD. CDR3 in amino acids: CAISVHGGRAGELFF. The CDR3 DNA sequence: TGTGCCATCAGCGTCCACGGGGGGCGGGCCGGGGAGCTGTTTTTT.

J is TRBJ2-7 and V is TRBV5-5; 9 bases line up with TRBD1. The CDR3 runs to 14 residues. V was clipped by 0 bases and J by 3 bases; unmatched bases: 1. Germline CDR1 reads SGHKS; CDR2 reads YYEKEE (reference sequence). The CDR3 DNA reads as TGTGCCAGCAGCTTGGGACAGGGGGACTACGAGCAGTACTTC. The encoded protein is CASSLGQGDYEQYF.

J is TRBJ1-4 and V is TRBV6-5, with TRBD1 identical over 7 bases. The V gene's germline CDR1 is MNHEY and CDR2 SVGAGI. J was trimmed by 4 bases and V by 6 bases; bases with no gene match: 8. CDR3 length: 15 amino acids. The CDR3 sequence: CASSLNRGVNEKLFF. CDR3 coding DNA: TGTGCCAGCAGCCTCAACAGGGGCGTTAATGAAAAACTGTTTTTT.

V gene TRBV9 combines with J gene TRBJ1-1; TRBD1 matches 7 bases. V was pared by 3 bases and J by 5 bases, with 10 bases of the junction left unmatched. Germline V CDR1 and CDR2: SGDLS, YYNGEE. The CDR3 consists of 15 residues. CDR3 sequence (DNA): TGTGCCAGCAGCGAACAGACAGGGCAGTTAACTGAAGCTTTCTTT. This translates into CASSEQTGQLTEAFF.

This chain connects TRBV6-5 to TRBJ2-5; maybe TRBD1 (6 bases). Deletions cut 6 bases from V and 10 bases from J, with 24 bases between. The CDR3 loop spans 15 amino acids. The germline V gene has CDR1 MNHEY and CDR2 SVGAGI. Here the CDR3 reads CASSTVQGHRNIQYF. The CDR3 region has the DNA TGTGCCAGCAGCACCGTCCAGGGACATCGGAACATCCAGTACTTC.